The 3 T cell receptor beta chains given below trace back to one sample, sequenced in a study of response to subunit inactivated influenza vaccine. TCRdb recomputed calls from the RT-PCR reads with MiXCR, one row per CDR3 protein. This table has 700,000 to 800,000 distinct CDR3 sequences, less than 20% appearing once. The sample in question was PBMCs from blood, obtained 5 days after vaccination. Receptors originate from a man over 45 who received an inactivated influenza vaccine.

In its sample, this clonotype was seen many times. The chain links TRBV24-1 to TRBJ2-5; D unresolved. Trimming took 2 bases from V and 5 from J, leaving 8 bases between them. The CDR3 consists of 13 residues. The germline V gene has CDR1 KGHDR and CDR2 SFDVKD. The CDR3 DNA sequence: TGTGCCACCAGTGATTGGCCCGGGGAGACCCAGTACTTC. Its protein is CATSDWPGETQYF.

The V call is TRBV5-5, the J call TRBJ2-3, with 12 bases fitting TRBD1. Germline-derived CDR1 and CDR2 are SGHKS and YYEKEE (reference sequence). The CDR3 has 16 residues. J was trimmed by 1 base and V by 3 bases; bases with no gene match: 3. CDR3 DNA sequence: TGTGCCAGCAGCTGGGGGACAGGGGGCGGCACAGATACGCAGTATTTT. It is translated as CASSWGTGGGTDTQYF. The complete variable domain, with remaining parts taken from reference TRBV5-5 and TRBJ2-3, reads DAGVTQSPTHLIKTRGQQVTLRCSPISGHKSVSWYQQVLGQGPQFIFQYYEKEERGRGNFPDRFSARQFPNYSSELNVNALLLGDSALYLCASSWGTGGGTDTQYFGPGTRLTVL.

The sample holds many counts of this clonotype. This CDR3 is CASSFVAFQETQYF. The CDR3 DNA reads TGCGCCAGCAGCTTCGTTGCCTTTCAAGAGACCCAGTACTTC. The V call is TRBV5-1, the J call TRBJ2-5; D remains unclear. The germline V gene encodes CDR1 SGHRS and CDR2 YFSETQ. The CDR3 extends over 14 amino acids. With 2 bases removed from V and 2 bases from J, the gap between germline ends came to 10 bases.